This record looks at one TCR beta chain sequence and its context. The source of the sample is a study of OX40 agonist ivuxolimab in advanced cancers. Study background: Age averaged around 59 years (range about 20 to 79), and 80% to 90% were male. The eligibility criteria allowed prior anti-PD-1, anti-PD-L1 or anti-CTLA-4 therapy, and under 50% had some. A partial response was reached by three patients: one with hepatocellular carcinoma and two with cutaneous melanoma.

Here immunoSEQ multiplex PCR was the method, and the copy in TCRdb shows in-frame clones only, minus some. Seen here are tens of thousands of clones, about 91% observed once, and the top ten hold more than 14%. CDR3 length: 14 residues. V was cut by 7 bases and J by 0 bases, with 13 bases left in between. Looked up from germline, CDR1 is SNHLY and CDR2 is FYNNEI. Exclusion applied to patients with autoimmune disease history or systemic immunosuppression. The chain couples TRBV2 to TRBJ2-7; D perhaps matches TRBD1 (5 bases). The sequences come from CD4+ or CD8+ T cells sorted from blood, collected in a trial of the OX40 agonist ivuxolimab. This TCR was recovered from an adult with an advanced solid tumor such as melanoma, head and neck, liver or kidney cancer. The CDR3, as DNA: TGTGCCAGCATGGGGCCTTTAAGCTCCTACGAGCAGTACTTC. It encodes CASMGPLSSYEQYF.